One sample yielded the 12 T cell receptor beta chains listed below, sequenced in a study of shared clonotypes between healthy human individuals. Some clones are missing from TCRdb's copy, which holds only in-frame ones; the method was immunoSEQ multiplex PCR. The sample includes roughly 2.5 million clones, around 94% seen only once; the top ten take roughly 0.13%. The material sequenced was naive CD4+ T cells sorted from blood. Specified subset: CD45RA+ positively selected. Receptors were obtained from a man between 18 and 29 years old in good health.

The chain combines TRBV30 with TRBJ1-1; the D is unclear. CDR3 size: 13 residues. V was clipped by 4 bases and J by 1 base, with 10 bases between them. From germline, CDR1 is GTSNPN and CDR2 SVGIG (reference sequence). CDR3: CAWKPRRNTEAFF. For the CDR3, the DNA is TGTGCCTGGAAACCGCGGAGGAACACTGAAGCTTTCTTT.

The chain recombines TRBV6-5 with TRBJ1-2, with D possibly matching TRBD1 (5 bases). V was clipped by 0 bases and J by 0 bases, with 11 bases between them. The CDR3 runs 16 residues. CDR1 MNHEY and CDR2 SVGAGI come from the germline V gene. Here the CDR3 reads CASSYSGAGPNYGYTF. The CDR3 coding sequence is TGTGCCAGCAGTTACTCCGGTGCGGGACCTAACTATGGCTACACCTTC.

This clone was observed a single time. The chain uses TRBV5-1 and TRBJ2-1; D not certain. Germline-derived CDR1 and CDR2 are SGHRS and YFSETQ. This CDR3 spans 14 amino acids. Trimming pared 0 bases from V and 10 bases from J, leaving 14 bases between. The CDR3 sequence: CASSLGSKVIEQFF. The CDR3 DNA follows: TGCGCCAGCAGCTTGGGTAGTAAAGTCATCGAGCAGTTCTTC.

The genes are TRBV19 and TRBJ1-5; D uncertain. The V end was cut by 10 bases, the J end by 7 bases, with 11 bases between. CDR3 length: 11 residues. The germline gives CDR1 LNHDA, CDR2 SQIVND (reference sequence). The CDR3 region has the DNA TGTGCCACCGAGGCGGCCCAGCCCCAGCATTTT. It translates to CATEAAQPQHF.

J is TRBJ2-5 and V is TRBV9; 10 bases align to TRBD1. V shed 0 bases, J shed 10 bases, and the junction held 3 bases outside the gene matches. The CDR3 is 13 amino acids. CDR1 and CDR2 (germline): SGDLS, YYNGEE. For the CDR3, the DNA is TGTGCCAGCAGCGTAGAGGGACAGGGGAACCAGTACTTC. Translation gives CASSVEGQGNQYF.

The chain combines TRBV11-2 with TRBJ1-5; 10 positions match TRBD1. Germline V gene sequence: CDR1 SGHAT, CDR2 FQNNGV. V trimming: 4 bases; J trimming: 6 bases; junction bases outside the gene matches: 9. The CDR3 loop spans 16 amino acids. CDR3 loop: CASSSIGTGVGQPQHF. The CDR3, as DNA: TGTGCCAGCAGCTCTATCGGGACAGGGGTTGGTCAGCCCCAGCATTTT.

The chain links TRBV21-1 to TRBJ2-1; the table's D call of TRBD1 was not tested on the DNA. TRBV21-1 is shown as a pseudogene. This CDR3 region has 13 residues. The CDR3 DNA is TGTGCCAGCAGCTTTACAGGGGAGAATGAGCAGTTCTTC. This encodes CASSFTGENEQFF.

On this clone itself: The same CDR3 can be traced to other DNA sequences in this sample. V is TRBV7-2 and J is TRBJ1-3; TRBD1 aligns across 8 bases. After removal of 5 bases from V and 4 bases from J, the junction contained 7 bases not matched to a gene. This CDR3 has 15 residues. The germline CDR1 and CDR2 sequences are SGHTA and FQGNSA. The CDR3 region is CASSPRTGSGNTIYF. CDR3 sequence (DNA): TGTGCCAGCAGCCCACGGACAGGGTCCGGAAACACCATATATTTT.

The J gene is TRBJ1-2, the V gene TRBV19; D is unresolved. Germline V gene data show CDR1 as LNHDA and CDR2 as SQIVND (reference sequence). The CDR3 runs 13 residues. Trimming took 7 bases from V and 7 from J, leaving 16 bases between them. Here the CDR3 DNA reads TGTGCCAGTACGGCCGAGGGTTTTGGTGGCTACACCTTC. Its protein is CASTAEGFGGYTF.

This chain connects TRBV9 to TRBJ1-1; 9 bases map to TRBD1. The CDR3 runs 15 residues. Germline CDR1 and CDR2: SGDLS and YYNGEE. The ends lost 4 bases at V and 2 bases at J; junction bases unmatched: 6. The CDR3 nucleotides are TGTGCCAGCAGCATGATGGGACAGGGAAACACTGAAGCTTTCTTT. The encoded protein is CASSMMGQGNTEAFF.

The J gene is TRBJ1-1, the V gene TRBV12-5; unclear D gene. Trimming stripped 1 base from V and 4 bases from J, with 10 bases between. The CDR3 sequence is 14 residues long. Germline loops: CDR1 LGHNT, CDR2 FRNRAP. CDR3 nucleotide sequence: TGTGCTAGTGGTTTGGGACCGTGGGGCACTGAAGCTTTCTTT. Protein product: CASGLGPWGTEAFF.

As regards this clone: Other DNA variants within this sample encode the same CDR3. The rearrangement joins TRBV28 to TRBJ1-2, with D possibly being TRBD1 (6 bases). Trimming left V 2 bases short and J 3 bases short, with 7 bases between. The CDR3 runs 13 residues. Germline CDR1 is MDHEN and CDR2 is SYDVKM. CDR3 nucleotides: TGTGCCAGCAGTTTACAGGGGCACTATGGCTACACCTTC. Amino acids: CASSLQGHYGYTF.